The 29 T cell receptor beta chains below come from one sample, sequenced in a study of Ad26.COV2.S vaccination and SARS-CoV-2 variants. Measured with immunoSEQ multiplex PCR; TCRdb has only the in-frame clones, and not every one. Among hundreds of thousands of clones listed, approximately 88% were seen once. Treatment defined: about 20 received Ad26.COV2.S at low or high dose, single or two shots; roughly 5 received placebo; per-sample allocation not given. The investigators took samples on day 63 after the first vaccine or placebo injection. The sequenced sample was peripheral blood, obtained in a trial of Ad26.COV2.S vaccine versus placebo. The receptor source for this set is a person aged 18 to 59 who received the Ad26.COV2.S COVID-19 vaccine or a placebo.

This chain joins TRBV24-1 and TRBJ2-1; the D is unclear. V was clipped by 3 bases and J by 6 bases, with 14 bases between them. The germline V gene encodes CDR1 KGHDR and CDR2 SFDVKD. This CDR3 has 15 amino acids. CDR3 region: CATSDAGHSVNEQFF. The CDR3 nucleotides read TGTGCCACCAGTGATGCCGGGCACTCCGTCAATGAGCAGTTCTTC.

CDR3 nucleotide sequence: TGCGCCAGCAGTGACGAGGACGGAGACTACGAGCAGTACTTC. It is translated as CASSDEDGDYEQYF. This chain connects TRBV10-1 to TRBJ2-7; D remains ambiguous. CDR1 is WNHNN, CDR2 SYGVQD, per germline (reference sequence). CDR3 length: 14 residues. V lost 3 bases and J 3 bases, leaving 12 bases between the germline ends.

V is TRBV19 and J is TRBJ1-1; possible D gene TRBD1, 5 bases. CDR1 and CDR2 (germline): LNHDA, SQIVND (reference sequence). V shed 6 bases and J shed 7 bases, with 15 bases lying between them. The CDR3 extends over 13 amino acids. CDR3 sequence: CASRFSGQSEAFF. CDR3 coding DNA: TGTGCCAGTAGATTCTCAGGGCAGAGTGAAGCTTTCTTT.

V is TRBV7-2 and J is TRBJ2-7; D not resolved. This CDR3 is 12 amino acids long. Germline V gene sequence: CDR1 SGHTA, CDR2 FQGNSA. V dropped 0 bases and J dropped 3 bases, with 3 bases sitting between them. The CDR3 sequence is CASSLARYEQYF. CDR3 sequence (DNA): TGTGCCAGCAGCTTAGCGCGCTACGAGCAGTACTTC.

This clone was detected once. The chain recombines TRBV27 with TRBJ1-3, with TRBD1 as a possible D gene (5 bases). V was trimmed by 3 bases and J by 7 bases, leaving 13 bases between them. This CDR3 contains 14 residues. Germline loops: CDR1 MNHEY, CDR2 SMNVEV (reference sequence). Here the CDR3 DNA reads TGTGCCAGCAGTTTTGGGGCTTCGGGGAACACCATATATTTT. Translating gives CASSFGASGNTIYF.

This sequence joins TRBV7-3 and TRBJ2-2; tentative D call: TRBD2 (6 bases). CDR3 length: 16 amino acids. Germline CDR1 SGHTA, CDR2 FQGTGA. The V and J ends lost 2 bases and 4 bases respectively, with 14 bases between them. The CDR3 loop is CASSLSGGLLTGELFF. CDR3 in DNA: TGTGCCAGCAGCTTATCTGGAGGGTTGCTCACCGGGGAGCTGTTTTTT.

A single count supports this clone. This chain connects TRBV6-5 to TRBJ2-5; the match to TRBD2 covers 9 bases. The length of the CDR3 is 14 residues. Germline CDR1 reads MNHEY; CDR2 reads SVGAGI. Germline trimming cut 5 bases from V and 5 bases from J; bases unmatched to any gene: 6. The CDR3 loop is CASSPAGGRETQYF. The CDR3 bases are TGTGCCAGCAGTCCGGCGGGGGGGCGGGAGACCCAGTACTTC.

The chain couples TRBV11-2 to TRBJ2-7; no firm D call. Trimming removed 3 bases at V and 5 bases at J, with 8 bases between. CDR3 length equals 12 residues. The germline CDR1 and CDR2 sequences are SGHAT and FQNNGV. CDR3: CASSFMSNEQYF. DNA for the CDR3: TGTGCCAGCAGCTTTATGTCGAACGAGCAGTACTTC.

The rearrangement joins TRBV10-3 to TRBJ1-1; D gene unclear. Germline V lookup: CDR1 ENHRY, CDR2 SYGVKD. The V gene lost 1 base and the J gene lost 5 bases, with 11 bases spanning the gap. This CDR3 is 14 amino acids long. CDR3 in amino acids: CAISELQRGTEAFF. The CDR3 region has the DNA TGTGCCATCAGTGAGTTACAGAGAGGAACTGAAGCTTTCTTT.

CDR3: CASSVEGRMMGETQYF. DNA of the CDR3: TGTGCCAGCAGCGTAGAGGGGCGGATGATGGGGGAGACCCAGTACTTC. J is TRBJ2-5 and V is TRBV9, with a possible D match to TRBD1 (5 bases). Trimming shortened V by 0 bases and J by 5 bases, and 17 bases separated the two germline ends. Germline V gene sequence: CDR1 SGDLS, CDR2 YYNGEE. CDR3 length: 16 residues.

This chain links TRBV6-5 with TRBJ1-4; 7 nucleotides align to TRBD1. Germline assignment: CDR1 MNHEY and CDR2 SVGAGI. The CDR3 consists of 16 residues. V lost 0 bases to trimming and J lost 7 bases; unmatched junction nucleotides: 8. CDR3 sequence: CASSYSRDSRSEKLFF. CDR3 nucleotides: TGTGCCAGCAGTTACTCTCGGGACAGTCGGAGTGAAAAACTGTTTTTT.

The V gene is TRBV3-1 (or the pseudogene TRBV3-2), the J gene TRBJ2-4; D may be TRBD1 (6 bases). There are 13 residues in the CDR3. Trimming pared 4 bases from V and 9 bases from J, leaving 13 bases between. CDR1 is LGHDT and CDR2 is YNNKEL in the germline V gene (reference sequence). The CDR3 loop is CASSLVGTLIQYF. CDR3 nucleotides: TGTGCCAGCAGCCTTGTCGGGACACTCATTCAGTACTTC.

This clone was seen a handful of times. The genes are TRBV3-1 (or the pseudogene TRBV3-2) and TRBJ2-7; TRBD1 aligns across 11 bases. The CDR3 totals 15 residues. Germline V gives CDR1 LGHDT, CDR2 YNNKEL (reference sequence). The junction had 5 bases not matched to a gene; V was cut back by 4 bases and J by 3 bases. CDR3 in amino acids: CASSRAGTGGYEQYF. CDR3 DNA: TGTGCCAGCAGCCGAGCCGGGACAGGGGGCTACGAGCAGTACTTC.

This chain connects TRBV7-6 to TRBJ2-2, with 10 nucleotides matching TRBD1. Germline trimming cut 3 bases from V and 3 bases from J; bases unmatched to any gene: 4. Germline CDR1 is SGHVS and CDR2 is FNYEAQ. The CDR3 is 16 residues long. The CDR3 loop is CASSFGGQGYTGELFF. The CDR3 DNA is TGTGCCAGCAGCTTTGGGGGACAGGGGTACACCGGGGAGCTGTTTTTT. Combining the CDR3 with reference TRBV7-6 and TRBJ2-2 gives the whole variable domain GAGVSQSPRYKVTKRGQDVALRCDPISGHVSLYWYRQALGQGPEFLTYFNYEAQQDKSGLPNDRFSAERPEGSISTLTIQRTEQRDSAMYRCASSFGGQGYTGELFFGEGSRLTVL.

V is TRBV5-4 and J is TRBJ1-2, with D unresolved. V shed 4 bases and J shed 0 bases, with 13 bases lying between them. Germline V gene sequence: CDR1 SGHNT, CDR2 YYREEE (reference sequence). This CDR3 contains 15 residues. CDR3 in amino acids: CASSPSYGSNYGYTF. CDR3 DNA: TGTGCCAGCAGCCCCTCCTACGGGTCTAACTATGGCTACACCTTC.

The chain combines TRBV20-1 with TRBJ1-4; D call uncertain. The CDR3 runs to 13 residues. Trimming shortened V by 3 bases and J by 8 bases, and 13 bases separated the two germline ends. The V gene's germline CDR1 is DFQATT and CDR2 SNEGSKA (reference sequence). The CDR3: CSASGHSREKLFF. CDR3 DNA sequence: TGCAGTGCTAGTGGTCACAGTCGGGAAAAACTGTTTTTT.

V gene TRBV6-5 combines with J gene TRBJ2-1, with TRBD1 matching over 8 bases. The CDR3 has 14 amino acids. J lost 7 bases, V lost 8 bases, and 10 bases had no gene match. Germline V CDR1 and CDR2: MNHEY, SVGAGI. DNA for the CDR3: TGTGCCAGCCACACGGGACAGGAGGTAAATGAGCAGTTCTTC. Translating gives CASHTGQEVNEQFF.

This chain uses TRBV6-5 with TRBJ2-2; 7 bases agree with TRBD2. V dropped 7 bases and J dropped 5; count of bases not matched to a gene: 10. Germline CDR1 MNHEY, CDR2 SVGAGI. CDR3 length: 15 amino acids. CDR3 DNA sequence: TGTGCCAGCACCCTGACTAGCCCTAAGACCGGGGAGCTGTTTTTT. It yields the protein CASTLTSPKTGELFF.

The chain is built from TRBV5-6 and TRBJ1-5, with D unresolved. CDR1 SGHDT and CDR2 YYEEEE come from the germline V gene. V lost 1 base to trimming and J lost 6 bases, with 2 bases between them. The CDR3 contains 11 residues. The DNA for the CDR3 is TGTGCCAGCAGCTTGTGTCAGCCCCAGCATTTT. Amino acid sequence: CASSLCQPQHF.

This chain connects TRBV19 to TRBJ1-1, with no clear D. CDR1 is LNHDA and CDR2 is SQIVND in the germline V gene (reference sequence). The CDR3 is made up of 13 amino acids. V was trimmed by 7 bases and J by 7 bases, leaving 16 bases between them. The CDR3 reads CASMRAARFEAFF. As DNA, the CDR3 is TGTGCCAGTATGCGGGCAGCGCGTTTTGAAGCTTTCTTT.

The CDR3 reads CSVIQRSSYEQYF. In nucleotides, the CDR3 is TGCAGCGTTATTCAGCGGAGCTCCTACGAGCAGTACTTC. The chain links TRBV29-1 to TRBJ2-7, with a tentative D call TRBD2 (5 bases). CDR1 is SQVTM, CDR2 ANQGSEA, per germline. V was clipped by 5 bases and J by 0 bases, with 11 bases between them. The CDR3 runs to 13 residues.

This clone was observed once. The chain employs TRBV29-1 and TRBJ1-3; the D is unclear. This CDR3 has 11 residues. Trimming took 3 bases from V and 4 from J, leaving 4 bases between them. Germline values: CDR1 SQVTM, CDR2 ANQGSEA. In nucleotides, the CDR3 is TGCAGCGTTGACCAGGGAAACACCATATATTTT. The encoded protein is CSVDQGNTIYF.

The chain links TRBV11-2 to TRBJ2-1; D might be TRBD1 (6 bases). Germline loops: CDR1 SGHAT, CDR2 FQNNGV. The V gene lost 7 bases and the J gene lost 0 bases, with 13 bases spanning the gap. The CDR3 runs 15 residues. The CDR3 is CASTAGASSYNEQFF. DNA for the CDR3: TGTGCCAGCACCGCAGGGGCGAGCTCCTACAATGAGCAGTTCTTC.

The chain has TRBV5-1 and TRBJ2-1; 7 nucleotides align to TRBD2. CDR1 and CDR2 from the germline V gene are SGHRS and YFSETQ. The CDR3 is 15 residues long. The trim removed 4 bases at V and 6 bases at J, leaving 10 bases unmatched. CDR3 sequence (DNA): TGCGCCAGCAGCCCCCGGGGGGACCTCCCCAATGAGCAGTTCTTC. Translation: CASSPRGDLPNEQFF. The whole variable domain, remainder taken from reference TRBV5-1 and TRBJ2-1, is KAGVTQTPRYLIKTRGQQVTLSCSPISGHRSVSWYQQTPGQGLQFLFEYFSETQRNKGNFPGRFSGRQFSNSRSEMNVSTLELGDSALYLCASSPRGDLPNEQFFGPGTRLTVL.

This chain links TRBV12-3 or TRBV12-4 with TRBJ1-5; D ambiguous. The CDR3 contains 9 residues. Trimming removed 8 bases at V and 7 bases at J, with 3 bases between. Here the CDR3 reads CASGQPQHF. The CDR3 DNA reads TGTGCCAGCGGGCAGCCCCAGCATTTT.

In its sample, this clone was seen once. This chain connects TRBV7-6 to TRBJ1-4, with TRBD1 identical over 9 bases. Germline loops: CDR1 SGHVS, CDR2 FNYEAQ. CDR3 size: 15 residues. With V trimmed by 0 bases and J by 7 bases, 3 bases remained unmatched. Here the CDR3 DNA reads TGTGCCAGCAGCTTAGCCGTGGACAGGGGTGAAAAACTGTTTTTT. This codes for CASSLAVDRGEKLFF.

This clone was seen a handful of times. The chain links TRBV7-2 to TRBJ1-1; D is perhaps TRBD1 (5 bases). Trimming left V 1 base short and J 4 bases short, with 7 bases between. The germline V gene has CDR1 SGHTA and CDR2 FQGNSA. The CDR3 consists of 13 residues. Here the CDR3 DNA reads TGTGCCAGCAGCTTAGGCAGGGCCACTGAAGCTTTCTTT. Its protein product is CASSLGRATEAFF.

The gene calls are TRBV30 and TRBJ1-2, with D perhaps matching TRBD1 (5 bases). The V and J ends lost 1 base and 7 bases respectively, with 19 bases between them. The V gene's germline CDR1 is GTSNPN and CDR2 SVGIG (reference sequence). The CDR3 consists of 15 residues. CDR3 in DNA: TGTGCCTGGAGTGAGGGGTGGGCCGCGGGCCGTGGCTACACCTTC. Protein product: CAWSEGWAAGRGYTF.

This rearrangement joins TRBV7-2 to TRBJ1-4; no clear D gene. CDR1 and CDR2 from the germline V gene are SGHTA and FQGNSA. This CDR3 spans 14 amino acids. The V end was cut by 1 base, the J end by 5 bases, with 8 bases between. In DNA form, the CDR3 reads TGTGCCAGCAGCTTAGAAGGGCCGAATGAAAAACTGTTTTTT. This encodes CASSLEGPNEKLFF.